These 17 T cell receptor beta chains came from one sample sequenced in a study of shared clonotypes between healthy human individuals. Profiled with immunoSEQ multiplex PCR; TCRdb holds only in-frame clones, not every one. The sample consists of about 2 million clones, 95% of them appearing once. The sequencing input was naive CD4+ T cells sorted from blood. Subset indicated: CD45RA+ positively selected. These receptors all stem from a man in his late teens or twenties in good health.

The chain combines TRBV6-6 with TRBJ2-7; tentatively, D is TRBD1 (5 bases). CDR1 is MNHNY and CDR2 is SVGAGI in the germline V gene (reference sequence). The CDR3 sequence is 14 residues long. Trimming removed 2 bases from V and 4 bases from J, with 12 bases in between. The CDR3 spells CASSYTQGMYEQYF. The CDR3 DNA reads TGTGCCAGCAGTTACACCCAGGGCATGTACGAGCAGTACTTC.

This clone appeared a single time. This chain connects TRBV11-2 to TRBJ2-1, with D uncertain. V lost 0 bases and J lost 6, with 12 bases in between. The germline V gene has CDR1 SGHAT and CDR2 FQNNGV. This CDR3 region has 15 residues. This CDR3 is CASSLDGRHGNEQFF. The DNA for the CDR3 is TGTGCCAGCAGCTTAGACGGGCGCCACGGCAATGAGCAGTTCTTC.

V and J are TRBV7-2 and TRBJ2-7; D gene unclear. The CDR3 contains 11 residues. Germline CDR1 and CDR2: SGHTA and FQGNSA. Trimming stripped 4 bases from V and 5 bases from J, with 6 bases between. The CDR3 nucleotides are TGTGCCAGCAGCTACCTAGACGAGCAGTACTTC. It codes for CASSYLDEQYF.

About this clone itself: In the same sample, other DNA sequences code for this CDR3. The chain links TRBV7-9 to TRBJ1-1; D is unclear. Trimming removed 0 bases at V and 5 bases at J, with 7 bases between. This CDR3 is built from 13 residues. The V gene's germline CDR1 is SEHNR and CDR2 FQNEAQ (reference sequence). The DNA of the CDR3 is TGTGCCAGCAGCTTAGCCGTGGGGACTGAAGCTTTCTTT. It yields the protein CASSLAVGTEAFF.

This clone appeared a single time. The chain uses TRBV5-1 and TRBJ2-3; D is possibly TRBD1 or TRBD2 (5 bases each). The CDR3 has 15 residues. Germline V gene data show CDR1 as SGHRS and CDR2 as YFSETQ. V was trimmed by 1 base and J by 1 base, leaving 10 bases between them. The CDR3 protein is CASSLRDPGTDTQYF. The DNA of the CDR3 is TGCGCCAGCAGCTTGCGGGACCCAGGCACAGATACGCAGTATTTT.

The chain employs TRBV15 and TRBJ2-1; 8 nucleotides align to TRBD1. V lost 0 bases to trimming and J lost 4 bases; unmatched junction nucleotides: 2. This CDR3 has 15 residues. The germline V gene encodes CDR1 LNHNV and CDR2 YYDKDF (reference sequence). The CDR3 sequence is CATSRDGTGYNEQFF. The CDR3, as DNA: TGTGCCACCAGCAGAGACGGGACAGGATACAATGAGCAGTTCTTC.

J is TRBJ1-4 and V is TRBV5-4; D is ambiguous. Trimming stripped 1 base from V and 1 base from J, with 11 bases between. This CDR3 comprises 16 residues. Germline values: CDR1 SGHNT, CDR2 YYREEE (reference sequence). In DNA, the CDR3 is TGTGCCAGCAGCTTGTCGGGAGCCTTAACTAATGAAAAACTGTTTTTT. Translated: CASSLSGALTNEKLFF.

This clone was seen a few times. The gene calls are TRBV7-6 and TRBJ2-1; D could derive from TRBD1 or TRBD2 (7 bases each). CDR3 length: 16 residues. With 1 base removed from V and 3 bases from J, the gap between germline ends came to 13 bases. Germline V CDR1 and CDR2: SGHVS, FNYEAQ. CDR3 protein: CASSLEGAGVYNEQFF. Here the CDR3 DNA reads TGTGCCAGCAGCTTAGAGGGGGCGGGAGTCTACAATGAGCAGTTCTTC.

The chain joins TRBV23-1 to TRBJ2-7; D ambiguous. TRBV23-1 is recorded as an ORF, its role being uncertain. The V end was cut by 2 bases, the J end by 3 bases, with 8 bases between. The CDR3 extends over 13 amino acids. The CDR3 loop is CASSQVGVYEQYF. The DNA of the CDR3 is TGCGCCAGCAGTCAAGTCGGCGTCTACGAGCAGTACTTC.

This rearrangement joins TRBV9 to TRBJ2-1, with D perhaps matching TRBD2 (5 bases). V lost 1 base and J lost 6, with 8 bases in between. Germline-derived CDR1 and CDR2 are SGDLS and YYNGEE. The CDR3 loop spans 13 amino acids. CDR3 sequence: CASSVYSANEQFF. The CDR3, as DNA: TGTGCCAGCAGCGTATATAGCGCCAATGAGCAGTTCTTC.

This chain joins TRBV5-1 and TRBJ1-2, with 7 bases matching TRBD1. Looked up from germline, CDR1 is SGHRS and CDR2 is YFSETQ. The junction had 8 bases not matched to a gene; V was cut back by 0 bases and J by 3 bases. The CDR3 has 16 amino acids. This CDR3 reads CASSLGSTGYDYGYTF. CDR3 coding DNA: TGCGCCAGCAGCTTGGGATCGACAGGGTATGACTATGGCTACACCTTC.

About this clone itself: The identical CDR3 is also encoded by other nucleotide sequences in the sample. The CDR3 bases are TGCGCCAGCGGGACTAGCGGGGACCAAGAGACCCAGTACTTC. Residues: CASGTSGDQETQYF. The chain joins TRBV5-1 to TRBJ2-5, with 13 bases identical to TRBD2. Germline V CDR1 and CDR2: SGHRS, YFSETQ. V trimming: 7 bases; J trimming: 0 bases; junction bases outside the gene matches: 0. This CDR3 is 14 amino acids long.

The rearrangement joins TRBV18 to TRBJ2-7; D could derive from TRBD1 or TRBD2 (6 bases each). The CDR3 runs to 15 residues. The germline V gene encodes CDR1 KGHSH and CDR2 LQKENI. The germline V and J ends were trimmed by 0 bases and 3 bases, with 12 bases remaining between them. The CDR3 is CASSPPTGRIYEQYF. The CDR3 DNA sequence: TGTGCCAGCTCACCACCAACAGGGAGGATCTACGAGCAGTACTTC. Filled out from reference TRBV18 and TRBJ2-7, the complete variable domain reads NAGVMQNPRHLVRRRGQEARLRCSPMKGHSHVYWYRQLPEEGLKFMVYLQKENIIDESGMPKERFSAEFPKEGPSILRIQQVVRGDSAAYFCASSPPTGRIYEQYFGPGTRLTVT.

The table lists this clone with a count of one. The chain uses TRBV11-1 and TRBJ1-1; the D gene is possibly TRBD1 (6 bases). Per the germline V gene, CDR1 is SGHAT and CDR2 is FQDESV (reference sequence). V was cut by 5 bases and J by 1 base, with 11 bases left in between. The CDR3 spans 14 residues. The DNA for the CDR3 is TGTGCCAGCAGCAGGACAGTAACGAACACTGAAGCTTTCTTT. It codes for CASSRTVTNTEAFF.

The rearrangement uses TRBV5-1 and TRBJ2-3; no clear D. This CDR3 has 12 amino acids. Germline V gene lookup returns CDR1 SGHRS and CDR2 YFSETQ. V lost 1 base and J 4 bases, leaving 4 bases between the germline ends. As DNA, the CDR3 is TGCGCCAGCAGCTTGTGGGCAGATACGCAGTATTTT. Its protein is CASSLWADTQYF.

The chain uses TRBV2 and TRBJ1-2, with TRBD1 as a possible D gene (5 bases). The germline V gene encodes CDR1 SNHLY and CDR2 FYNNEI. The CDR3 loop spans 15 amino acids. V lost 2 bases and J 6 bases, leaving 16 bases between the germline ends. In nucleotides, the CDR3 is TGTGCCAGCAGTGAATTGAGGGGCCGGGGTCATGGCTACACCTTC. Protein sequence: CASSELRGRGHGYTF.

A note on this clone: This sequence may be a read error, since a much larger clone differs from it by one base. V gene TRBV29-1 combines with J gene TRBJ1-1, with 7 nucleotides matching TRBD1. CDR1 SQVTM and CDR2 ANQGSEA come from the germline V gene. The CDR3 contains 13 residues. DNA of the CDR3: TGCAGCGCCGACAGGGTTATGGCCACTGAAGCTTCCTTT. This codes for CSADRVMATEASF.